This entry lists 10 T cell receptor beta chains sequenced from one sample in a study of tumor-infiltrating lymphocytes in glioblastoma multiforme. Three nested ARM-PCR rounds with V-beta and C-beta primers built TCRB libraries. TCRdb processed the multiplex PCR reads anew with MiXCR; each CDR3 protein has one entry. The sample contains more than 12,000 distinct CDR3 sequences, 70% to 75% of which appear only once. Sequencing input: brain tumor tissue. Every receptor here comes from a male donor with glioblastoma.

Concerning this clonotype: The final CDR3 position lacks the conserved phenylalanine or tryptophan, pointing to a likely read error. The limits of the CDR3 on the DNA are not certain, so only TCRdb's listed CDR3 is given. V usage is TRBV29-1 and J usage is TRBJ1-6; the table assigns TRBD1, which was not confirmed against the DNA. The germline V gene encodes CDR1 SQVTM and CDR2 ANQGSEA. The length of the CDR3 is 13 amino acids, counting both ends. Here the CDR3 reads CGVARDRESPFHC.

This chain's CDR3 is CASSQEWRSSYNEQFF. Here the CDR3 DNA reads TGCGCCAGCAGCCAAGAATGGCGGAGCTCCTACAATGAGCAGTTCTTC. The gene calls are TRBV4-1 and TRBJ2-1; no clear D gene. This CDR3 region has 16 residues. Germline V gene data show CDR1 as MGHRA and CDR2 as YSYEKL. Trimming left V 0 bases short and J 0 bases short, with 9 bases between.

With regard to this clonotype: The junction departs from the called germline gene at one end, perhaps through a read error. The chain couples TRBV30 to TRBJ2-1, with D possibly matching TRBD1 (5 bases). Germline V gene data show CDR1 as GTSNPN and CDR2 as SVGIG (reference sequence). This CDR3 comprises 14 residues. The CDR3 protein is CAWIISRKDNEQLF. The CDR3 DNA is TGTGCCTGGATAATTAGCAGGAAGGACAATGAGCAGCTCTTC.

This clonotype is judged medium-sized. The chain is built from TRBV20-1 and TRBJ2-2; perhaps TRBD1 as D (6 bases). The CDR3 is made up of 16 amino acids. Per the germline V gene, CDR1 is DFQATT and CDR2 is SNEGSKA (reference sequence). Deletions cut 4 bases from V and 0 bases from J, with 15 bases between. The CDR3 DNA follows: TGCAGTGCTAACAGGGTGGACCGGGCGAACACCGGGGAGCTGTTTTTT. Protein product: CSANRVDRANTGELFF.

With respect to this clonotype: The junction does not match germline at one end; this may be a read error. The J gene is TRBJ2-7, the V gene TRBV6-1, with D unclear. Per germline, CDR1 MNHNS and CDR2 SASEGT. The CDR3 is 13 amino acids. The CDR3 protein is CASSEAEVYKQYF. The CDR3, as DNA: TGTGCCAGCAGTGAAGCTGAAGTCTACAAGCAGTACTTC.

By sample share, this clonotype is medium-sized. This chain uses TRBV20-1 with TRBJ1-2; D unclear. Germline values: CDR1 DFQATT, CDR2 SNEGSKA (reference sequence). The CDR3 covers 13 residues. The V gene lost 6 bases and the J gene lost 6 bases, with 17 bases spanning the gap. CDR3 amino acids: CSAPRGPYDGYTF. The CDR3 DNA is TGCAGTGCCCCGCGTGGGCCCTATGATGGCTACACCTTC.

Note on this clonotype: One junction end disagrees with the germline gene, perhaps due to a read error. The chain couples TRBV4-1 to TRBJ1-1; D unclear. The germline V gene has CDR1 MGHRA and CDR2 YSYEKL. There are 13 residues in the CDR3. The CDR3 sequence: CTSSQDISTEAFF. The DNA of the CDR3 is TGCACCAGCAGCCAAGATATTTCTACTGAAGCTTTCTTT.

By proportion, this clonotype is medium-sized. V and J are TRBV4-1 and TRBJ1-5; D unclear. Germline assignment: CDR1 MGHRA and CDR2 YSYEKL. V gave up 4 bases and J gave up 0 bases, with 10 bases separating them. This CDR3 contains 15 residues. The CDR3 reads CASSPHISSNQPQHF. As DNA, the CDR3 is TGCGCCAGCAGCCCACATATCAGTAGCAATCAGCCCCAGCATTTT.

Note on this clonotype: As the CDR3 is not closed by the conserved phenylalanine or tryptophan, this likely results from a read error. The chain couples TRBV12-3 or TRBV12-4 to TRBJ1-2; TRBD1 is a possible D gene (5 bases). Trimming pared 5 bases from V and 7 bases from J, leaving 11 bases between. This CDR3 is 12 amino acids long. In DNA, the CDR3 is TGTGCCAGCAGTCCGCAGGGATTTGGCTACACCTAC. Its protein is CASSPQGFGYTY.

The chain links TRBV2 to TRBJ2-7, with TRBD2 as a possible D gene (6 bases). This CDR3 is built from 12 residues. CDR1 is SNHLY, CDR2 FYNNEI, per germline. V was trimmed by 9 bases and J by 7 bases, leaving 16 bases between them. CDR3 in amino acids: CARREDNYEQYF. In DNA form, the CDR3 reads TGTGCCAGGAGGGAGGACAATTATGAGCAGTACTTC.